Listed below are T cell receptor beta chains from one sample, sequenced in a study of shared clonotypes between healthy human individuals. The assay was immunoSEQ multiplex PCR, and TCRdb's table has in-frame clones only and misses some. The table records about 680,000 clones, under 95% of them present only once. Sequenced: naive CD8+ T cells sorted from blood. The source of these receptors is a man aged 30 to 39 in good health. Both conserved end residues are part of each CDR3. Fields, in order: J gene, clone size, V gene, D gene, CDR3 length, CDR3 protein, CDR3 DNA. D genes are given only for firm matches. The size field is filled for only some rows; it gives once, few, many or a size class.

TRBJ2-5 NA TRBV29-1 NA 12 CSVGGVVETQYF TGCAGCGTTGGAGGGGTGGTAGAGACCCAGTACTTC
TRBJ2-7 once TRBV28 TRBD2 13 CASSLGRMNEQYF TGTGCCAGCAGTCTCGGGAGGATGAACGAGCAGTACTTC
TRBJ1-4 NA TRBV4-2 NA 12 CASSPEGEKLFF TGTGCCAGCAGCCCCGAGGGAGAAAAACTGTTTTTT
TRBJ2-7 NA TRBV7-6 NA 14 CASSLRMDGYEQYF TGTGCCAGCAGCTTGCGCATGGACGGCTACGAGCAGTACTTC
TRBJ2-2 NA TRBV7-6 NA 15 CASSLGTTNTGELFF TGTGCCAGCAGCTTAGGGACAACCAACACCGGGGAGCTGTTTTTT
TRBJ2-7 once TRBV28 TRBD2 16 CASSLIPSGSNYEQYF TGTGCCAGCAGTCTTATCCCCAGCGGGAGTAACTACGAGCAGTACTTC
TRBJ2-1 NA TRBV4-3 NA 16 CASSQDLVGRNNEQFF TGCGCCAGCAGCCAAGATCTTGTCGGGCGGAACAATGAGCAGTTCTTC
TRBJ1-4 NA TRBV28 NA 14 CASSSDRPNEKLFF TGTGCCAGCAGTTCCGACAGGCCTAATGAAAAACTGTTTTTT
TRBJ1-1 NA TRBV27 NA 14 CASSLSRGNTEAFF TGTGCCAGCAGTTTATCTCGGGGGAACACTGAAGCTTTCTTT
TRBJ2-7 NA TRBV28 TRBD2 15 CATDLGEGRGYEQYF TGTGCCACCGACCTTGGGGAGGGCCGAGGTTACGAGCAGTACTTC
TRBJ2-1 NA TRBV27 TRBD1 14 CATRQGPLYNEQFF TGTGCCACCAGACAGGGACCGCTATACAATGAGCAGTTCTTC
TRBJ2-7 NA TRBV27 NA 13 CASSESRDYEQYF TGTGCCAGCAGTGAATCGAGGGACTACGAGCAGTACTTC
TRBJ2-7 NA TRBV27 TRBD2 15 CASSSLGGSLYEQYF TGTGCCAGCAGTAGTTTAGGCGGGAGCCTCTACGAGCAGTACTTC
TRBJ2-7 NA TRBV27 TRBD1 16 CASSLSQTGEAYEQYF TGTGCCAGCAGTTTATCCCAGACAGGGGAGGCCTACGAGCAGTACTTC
TRBJ2-7 NA TRBV19 TRBD1 14 CASSTGQGSYEQYF TGTGCCAGTAGTACGGGACAGGGGTCCTACGAGCAGTACTTC
TRBJ2-1 NA TRBV14 NA 14 CASSQSNWRVEQFF TGTGCCAGCAGCCAAAGCAATTGGCGAGTTGAGCAGTTCTTC
TRBJ2-5 NA TRBV7-9 TRBD2 17 CASSTTGVAGVRETQYF TGTGCCAGCAGCACAACGGGGGTAGCGGGAGTTCGGGAGACCCAGTACTTC
TRBJ2-6 NA TRBV25-1 NA 11 CASAGANVLTF TGTGCCTCAGCCGGGGCCAACGTCCTGACTTTC
TRBJ2-5 NA TRBV28 NA 15 CASSLPGEVRETQYF TGTGCCAGCAGTTTACCAGGCGAGGTCCGAGAGACCCAGTACTTC
TRBJ2-5 NA TRBV30 NA 14 CAWSGPGRQETQYF TGTGCCTGGAGTGGGCCGGGACGCCAAGAGACCCAGTACTTC
TRBJ2-5 NA TRBV27 NA 13 CASSSQIEETQYF TGTGCCAGCAGTTCACAGATTGAAGAGACCCAGTACTTC
TRBJ2-7 NA TRBV2 TRBD1 15 CASSPDRGDSYEQYF TGTGCCAGCAGTCCGGACAGGGGAGACTCCTACGAGCAGTACTTC
TRBJ2-1 NA TRBV5-1 NA 14 CASSFLGGGNEQFF TGCGCCAGCAGCTTTTTGGGGGGTGGCAATGAGCAGTTCTTC
TRBJ2-7 NA TRBV27 NA 13 CASGGSPTYEQYF TGTGCCAGTGGGGGGAGTCCTACCTACGAGCAGTACTTC
TRBJ2-7 NA TRBV9 TRBD2 15 CASSGGGGASYEQYF TGTGCCAGCAGCGGCGGGGGGGGAGCCTCCTACGAGCAGTACTTC
TRBJ2-1 NA TRBV19 TRBD2 16 CASSVTLAGGYNEQFF TGTGCCAGTAGTGTCACACTAGCGGGAGGGTACAATGAGCAGTTCTTC
TRBJ2-7 NA TRBV5-1 NA 15 CASSLGLRFSDEQYF TGCGCCAGCAGCCTCGGACTAAGGTTCTCAGACGAGCAGTACTTC
TRBJ1-5 NA TRBV5-1 NA 14 CASSDGNSNQPQHF TGCGCCAGCAGCGACGGGAATAGCAATCAGCCCCAGCATTTT
TRBJ2-1 NA TRBV11-3 TRBD2 15 CASSQGLAGHNEQFF TGTGCCAGCAGCCAGGGACTAGCGGGCCACAATGAGCAGTTCTTC
TRBJ2-1 NA TRBV7-2 TRBD1 15 CASSLTGDPYNEQFF TGTGCCAGCAGCTTGACAGGGGACCCCTACAATGAGCAGTTCTTC
TRBJ2-7 NA TRBV27 TRBD1 14 CASRTGTGGYEQYF TGTGCCAGCAGAACCGGGACAGGGGGTTACGAGCAGTACTTC
TRBJ2-1 NA TRBV7-7 TRBD2 15 CASSPWGTSLNEQFF TGTGCTAGCAGCCCATGGGGGACTAGCCTCAATGAGCAGTTCTTC
TRBJ2-7 NA TRBV11-3 NA 14 CASSSRDTGGEQYF TGTGCCAGCAGCTCGAGGGACACGGGCGGCGAGCAGTACTTC
TRBJ2-7 NA TRBV28 NA 13 CASSGGGPYEQYF TGTGCCAGCTCAGGCGGAGGGCCCTACGAGCAGTACTTC
TRBJ2-5 few TRBV6-5 TRBD2 16 CASSSINGRAGETQYF TGTGCCAGCAGTTCGATTAACGGGAGGGCCGGGGAGACCCAGTACTTC
TRBJ2-7 NA TRBV7-2 TRBD1 13 CASSGQGWYEQYF TGTGCCAGCAGCGGACAGGGATGGTACGAGCAGTACTTC
TRBJ2-1 NA TRBV6-5 TRBD2 13 CASSYSTSLEQFF TGTGCCAGCAGTTACTCGACTAGCCTTGAGCAGTTCTTC